A single sample is the source of the 10 T cell receptor beta chains below, sequenced in a study of blood T cell repertoires in COVID-19. Assay: immunoSEQ multiplex PCR; the TCRdb copy retains only in-frame clones and omits some. In the table there are around 250,000 clones, 83% of which are singletons. The sequenced material came from peripheral blood. These receptors were obtained from a man aged 35-49 years with active or convalescent COVID-19.

The CDR3 sequence is CASSGGRGQMNTEAFF. The CDR3 nucleotides are TGTGCCAGCAGTGGGGGCAGGGGCCAAATGAACACTGAAGCTTTCTTT. The gene calls are TRBV27 and TRBJ1-1, with a weak D call TRBD1 (6 bases). The CDR3 is made up of 16 amino acids. CDR1 and CDR2 from the germline V gene are MNHEY and SMNVEV (reference sequence). Trimming took 5 bases from V and 0 from J, leaving 16 bases between them.

The CDR3 region has the DNA TGTGCCAGCAGCCCGAGGGAGGGAGCGGGCCACTCCTACGAGCAGTACTTC. Protein: CASSPREGAGHSYEQYF. V is TRBV11-2 and J is TRBJ2-7; 7 nucleotides align to TRBD2. This CDR3 is built from 17 residues. The germline CDR1 and CDR2 sequences are SGHAT and FQNNGV. J lost 0 bases, V lost 5 bases, and 13 bases had no gene match.

This sequence joins TRBV10-2 and TRBJ1-2; 8 positions match TRBD1. The CDR3 length is 15 residues. The V gene's germline CDR1 is WSHSY and CDR2 SAAADI. The V segment lost 5 bases and the J segment 6 bases; nucleotides outside the gene matches: 11. The CDR3 nucleotides are TGCGCCAGCAGTAGCACCGGGACAGGAACGAATGGCTACACCTTC. Translating gives CASSSTGTGTNGYTF.

The chain has TRBV4-3 and TRBJ2-3, with TRBD2 identical over 15 bases. CDR3 length: 21 residues. Germline trimming cut 2 bases from V and 1 base from J; bases unmatched to any gene: 13. In germline, CDR1 is LGHNA, CDR2 YSLEER. CDR3 region: CASSQQPPGGLAGGRTDTQYF. The CDR3 bases are TGCGCCAGCAGCCAACAACCCCCCGGGGGACTAGCGGGGGGACGCACAGATACGCAGTATTTT.

The J gene is TRBJ1-2, the V gene TRBV12-3 or TRBV12-4; tentatively, D is TRBD1 (5 bases). The CDR3 runs 12 residues. Deletions cut 5 bases from V and 12 bases from J, with 16 bases between. The CDR3 DNA follows: TGTGCCAGCAGTCCGGGACTGCTGAATAACACCTTC. Translated, it gives CASSPGLLNNTF.

This clone was detected only a few times. The chain is built from TRBV7-2 and TRBJ1-1; D gene uncertain. V dropped 0 bases and J dropped 8 bases, with 13 bases sitting between them. Germline V gene sequence: CDR1 SGHTA, CDR2 FQGNSA. This CDR3 has 14 residues. CDR3: CASSLASVPGEAFF. CDR3 sequence (DNA): TGTGCCAGCAGCTTAGCATCGGTTCCGGGGGAAGCTTTCTTT.

The rearrangement uses TRBV5-1 and TRBJ2-2; 7 bases map to TRBD1. The J segment lost 3 bases and the V segment lost 5 bases, leaving 7 bases of the junction unmatched. The CDR3 has 15 residues. Germline assignment: CDR1 SGHRS and CDR2 YFSETQ. The CDR3 loop reads CASRAGTEYTGELFF. CDR3 coding DNA: TGCGCCAGCAGGGCCGGGACAGAGTACACCGGGGAGCTGTTTTTT.

The CDR3: CASSLAAGFTEKLFF. As DNA, the CDR3 is TGTGCCAGCAGCTTGGCCGCGGGGTTCACTGAAAAACTGTTTTTT. The chain has TRBV5-5 and TRBJ1-4; D unclear. This CDR3 spans 15 amino acids. Germline CDR1 SGHKS, CDR2 YYEKEE (reference sequence). Trimming left V 0 bases short and J 7 bases short, with 13 bases between. The full variable domain, its missing parts supplied by reference TRBV5-5 and TRBJ1-4, is DAGVTQSPTHLIKTRGQQVTLRCSPISGHKSVSWYQQVLGQGPQFIFQYYEKEERGRGNFPDRFSARQFPNYSSELNVNALLLGDSALYLCASSLAAGFTEKLFFGSGTQLSVL.

The chain carries TRBV7-8 and TRBJ1-2; no firm D call. The CDR3 totals 20 residues. Trimming pared 1 base from V and 3 bases from J, leaving 27 bases between. Germline values: CDR1 SGHVS, CDR2 FQNEAQ. In DNA, the CDR3 is TGTGCCAGCAGCTTAGGTCAATTCTGGTCTAGCCTTCCACCCGACTATGGCTACACCTTC. It yields the protein CASSLGQFWSSLPPDYGYTF. Together with reference TRBV7-8 and TRBJ1-2, the CDR3 gives the full variable domain: GAGVSQSPRYKVAKRGQDVALRCDPISGHVSLFWYQQALGQGPEFLTYFQNEAQLDKSGLPSDRFFAERPEGSVSTLKIQRTQQEDSAVYLCASSLGQFWSSLPPDYGYTFGSGTRLTVV.

The gene calls are TRBV19 and TRBJ2-3; D is undetermined. Germline V gene lookup returns CDR1 LNHDA and CDR2 SQIVND (reference sequence). Trimming shortened V by 3 bases and J by 2 bases, and 12 bases separated the two germline ends. This CDR3 has 15 residues. The CDR3 DNA reads as TGTGCCAGTAGTATTCGAGTGGTCTACACAGATACGCAGTATTTT. Translating gives CASSIRVVYTDTQYF.